This T cell receptor beta chain derives from a study of HIV-infected patients and healthy controls. Study as a whole: Early therapy brought no consistent CD8 count shift, though the CD4:CD8 ratio rose a little.

This CDR3 is built from 14 residues. Per the germline V gene, CDR1 is ENHRY and CDR2 is SYGVKD. With 7 bases removed from V and 2 bases from J, the gap between germline ends came to 13 bases. This clonotype was counted ten times or more. All unsorted peripheral T cells were captured because whole blood was used without fractionation. People with immunomodulatory therapy, recent vaccination or treatment interruptions were not enrolled. Alpha and beta constant-region primers primed reverse transcription of around 500 ng RNA. Using multiplexing indices, alpha and beta chain libraries were generated apart by chain-specific third strand synthesis. One primer pair amplified all rearrangements per chain; each cDNA got molecular barcodes. TCRdb reprocessed the 5' RACE reads with MiXCR, giving one entry per CDR3 protein. The sample carries some 9,300 distinct CDR3 sequences, under 11% recorded once.

The source material was blood, sampled before antiretroviral therapy. This TCR was sampled from an adult with HIV infection. The rearrangement links TRBV10-3 to TRBJ2-3; D is possibly TRBD1 (6 bases). CDR3 residues: CAITEQGFTDTQYF. The DNA for the CDR3 is TGTGCCATCACGGAACAGGGATTCACAGATACGCAGTATTTT.